Listed below are T cell receptor beta chains from one sample, sequenced in a study of early T cells in non-severe SARS-CoV-2 infection. Each CDR3 protein is one row after TCRdb ran MiXCR on the 5' RACE reads. The data contain tens of thousands of distinct CDR3 sequences, 6.6% of them seen just once; the ten biggest clones take up roughly 5.6%. Sequencing was performed on whole blood, taken at baseline. The receptors were gathered from an adult who was a healthcare worker with PCR-confirmed SARS-CoV-2 infection or an uninfected control (not recorded which). Each CDR3 is given with its conserved first and last residue. The D gene is left open where the match is weak. Rows may omit the clone size; those that give it use once, few, many or a size class.

D,V,size,J,DNA,CDR3
.,TRBV3-1,.,TRBJ1-2,TGTGCCAGCAGCCCGACGCGGGGGCAGGGGAGTTACACCTTC,CASSPTRGQGSYTF
.,TRBV5-5,.,TRBJ1-1,TGTGCCAGCAGCCCCTGGAGGGATCTGTTAACTGAAGCTTTCTTT,CASSPWRDLLTEAFF
TRBD2,TRBV4-3,.,TRBJ2-1,TGCGCCAGCAGCCAAGCTAGCGGGGGCTACAATGAGCAGTTCTTC,CASSQASGGYNEQFF
TRBD2,TRBV7-3,.,TRBJ2-2,TGTGCCAGCAGCTCCTCGACTAGCGGGGGGGCCCGATATACCGGGGAGCTGTTTTTT,CASSSSTSGGARYTGELFF
.,TRBV5-1,.,TRBJ2-5,TGCGCCAGCAGCTTGGGACAGGCAGGAAAGACCCAGTACTTC,CASSLGQAGKTQYF
.,TRBV7-6,many,TRBJ1-1,TGTGCCAGCAGCTTTGGGACGTTCACTGAAGCTTTCTTT,CASSFGTFTEAFF
.,TRBV29-1,.,TRBJ1-1,TGCAGCGTTGCGGTGAGGGAGAACACTGAAGCTTTCTTT,CSVAVRENTEAFF
.,TRBV15,many,TRBJ2-7,TGTGCCACCAGCAGAGATCAATACGTCGGTGGTGAGCAGTACTTC,CATSRDQYVGGEQYF
.,TRBV5-6,.,TRBJ2-5,TGTGCCAGCGCGAGGATGGACTGGCAAGAGACCCAGTACTTC,CASARMDWQETQYF
.,TRBV18,few,TRBJ1-1,TGTGCCAGCTCACCGGACGCGGGGACTGAAGCTTTCTTT,CASSPDAGTEAFF
.,TRBV28,many,TRBJ1-1,TGTGCCAGCAGCAACCACAGGGAAGGCGAACCTGAAGCTTTCTTT,CASSNHREGEPEAFF
.,TRBV4-2,.,TRBJ2-4,TGTGCCAGCAGCCAAGATCGGGGCCCGGAAAACATTCAGTACTTC,CASSQDRGPENIQYF
.,TRBV27,.,TRBJ2-3,TGTGCCAGCAGTTCTCAACTCATTGGGGATACGCAGTATTTT,CASSSQLIGDTQYF
TRBD1,TRBV6-2/TRBV6-3,.,TRBJ2-7,TGTGCCAGCAGTACTGGGGGCAGGGGGCACTTCGGCTCCTACGAGCAGTACTTC,CASSTGGRGHFGSYEQYF
TRBD1,TRBV6-2/TRBV6-3,many,TRBJ2-5,TGTGCCAGCAGTCAACTAGGGACAGGGTACGTGGAGACCCAGTACTTC,CASSQLGTGYVETQYF
.,TRBV7-9,many,TRBJ2-7,TGTGCCAGCAGCCCCCTGGACGAGCAGTACTTC,CASSPLDEQYF
TRBD2,TRBV4-3,many,TRBJ2-7,TGCGCCAGCAGCCGGGTAGCGGGACCGAACTCCTACGAGCAGTACTTC,CASSRVAGPNSYEQYF
TRBD1,TRBV19,many,TRBJ2-3,TGTGCCAGTGCTCCCGGGACAGGGGCCCCGGCGGGTACGCAGTATTTT,CASAPGTGAPAGTQYF
.,TRBV29-1,many,TRBJ1-4,TGCAGCGCCGGGTGGAGTAATGAAAAACTGTTTTTT,CSAGWSNEKLFF
.,TRBV4-2,many,TRBJ1-4,TGTGCCAGCAGCCAGGGGACCGTTGCAACTAATGAAAAACTGTTTTTT,CASSQGTVATNEKLFF
.,TRBV5-6,few,TRBJ1-4,TGTGCCAGCAGCTCCGGGCCTCGGGCTAATGAAAAACTGTTTTTT,CASSSGPRANEKLFF
.,TRBV29-1,few,TRBJ2-7,TGCAGCGTTGAGGAGGGTAACTACGAGCAGTACTTC,CSVEEGNYEQYF
.,TRBV4-2,.,TRBJ2-2,TGTGCCAGCAGCCAAGATGGGGCAGGCACCGGGGAGCTGTTTTTT,CASSQDGAGTGELFF
.,TRBV12-3/TRBV12-4,.,TRBJ1-5,TGTGCCAGCAGTCTGATCCGGGACAATCAGCCCCAGCATTTT,CASSLIRDNQPQHF
TRBD1,TRBV7-8,many,TRBJ1-6,TGTGCCAGCAGCGGGGGACAGGGGAATTCACCCCTCCACTTT,CASSGGQGNSPLHF
.,TRBV12-3/TRBV12-4,.,TRBJ2-3,TGTGCCAGCAGTTTGTCCGGCGGCCCCACAGATACGCAGTATTTT,CASSLSGGPTDTQYF
.,TRBV19,many,TRBJ1-5,TGTGCCAGTAGGAAGAAACCCGATAGCAATCAGCCCCAGCATTTT,CASRKKPDSNQPQHF
.,TRBV6-2/TRBV6-3,many,TRBJ1-5,TGTGCCAGCAGTTGGACACAGAATCAGCCCCAGCATTTT,CASSWTQNQPQHF
.,TRBV5-1,few,TRBJ2-1,TGCGCCAGCAGCCTGGAGGGGACGGACCTCTACAATGAGCAGTTCTTC,CASSLEGTDLYNEQFF